This T cell receptor beta chain is drawn from a study of cytomegalovirus exposure and HLA in healthy donors. General study points: Earlier analysis yielded a pattern in which most TCR beta V segments were productive about 87% or about 30% of the time. 16,951 TCR beta sequences were associated with HLA alleles at 0.05 false discovery rate in a later analysis. Researchers had no immune exposure information except CMV serostatus available. Most TCR sequences were rare, but some public TCRs occurred in many donors.

A word on this clone: No antigen is known for it.

The CDR3 has 15 residues. Germline V gives CDR1 SGHAT, CDR2 FQDESV (reference sequence). J lost 3 bases, V lost 5 bases, and 10 bases had no gene match. This PCR relied on a set of 60 Vbeta primers and 13 Jbeta primers. The method was immunoSEQ multiplex PCR; TCRdb's version includes in-frame clones alone and lacks a portion of them. The sample includes 150,000 to 200,000 clones, approximately 80% of them seen just once. The origin of this receptor is a male donor in good health and CMV-seronegative. This chain joins TRBV11-1 and TRBJ2-7; TRBD1 matches at 7 bases. Input material: PBMCs. CDR3 amino acids: CASSPDRAGLYEQYF. In DNA, the CDR3 is TGTGCCAGCAGCCCAGACAGGGCGGGTCTCTACGAGCAGTACTTC.